This entry lists 23 T cell receptor beta chains sequenced from one sample in a study of immune heterogeneity within non-small cell lung tumors. Genomic DNA extracted from bulk tumor tissue served as template. A total of around 660 ng was used per sample. Widely spaced biopsies, several per primary tumor, were obtained at surgery. Patients with untreated, newly diagnosed non-small cell lung cancer underwent curative surgery. It was with 32 V and 13 J primers that multiplex PCR amplified TCR beta CDR3. TCRdb recomputed calls from the multiplex PCR reads with MiXCR, one row per CDR3 protein. The table has over a thousand distinct CDR3 sequences, 31% seen once. The sequenced material came from lung tumor tissue. The receptors were sampled from a man aged 60 to 69 with non-small cell lung cancer.

V gene TRBV14 combines with J gene TRBJ2-4; D uncertain. With 2 bases removed from V and 9 bases from J, the gap between germline ends came to 11 bases. The CDR3 loop spans 13 amino acids. Germline V CDR1 and CDR2: SGHDN, FVKESK. CDR3 sequence reads: CASSQSPGSIQYF. The CDR3 coding sequence is TGTGCCAGCAGCCAATCGCCCGGTAGCATTCAGTACTTC.

As to this clonotype: This may stem from a read error, because a much larger clone lies one nucleotide away. The rearrangement links TRBV20-1 to TRBJ1-1; 7 bases are shared with TRBD1. The germline CDR1 and CDR2 sequences are DFQATT and SNEGSKA (reference sequence). CDR3 length: 13 residues. DNA for the CDR3: TGCAGTGCTAGATATTTTAGGAGACAGGGCACACTCTTT. Translated, it gives CSARYFRRQGTLF.

The J gene is TRBJ2-1, the V gene TRBV6-4; the D gene is possibly TRBD2 (5 bases). CDR1 is MRHNA and CDR2 is SNTAGT in the germline V gene. This CDR3 is 13 amino acids long. V was trimmed by 7 bases and J by 3 bases, leaving 10 bases between them. The CDR3 coding sequence is TGTGCCAGCATTGGACTGTTCTACAATGAGCAGTTCTTC. It codes for CASIGLFYNEQFF.

By frequency in the sample, this clonotype is large. The chain carries TRBV20-1 and TRBJ2-7, with D tentatively TRBD1 or TRBD2 (5 bases each). The CDR3 has 14 residues. V gave up 6 bases and J gave up 2 bases, with 17 bases separating them. Germline CDR1 and CDR2: DFQATT and SNEGSKA (reference sequence). This CDR3 reads CSANARGAAYEQYF. CDR3 bases: TGCAGTGCGAACGCACGGGGCGCCGCCTACGAGCAGTACTTC.

The chain links TRBV30 to TRBJ1-1; TRBD1 is a possible D gene (6 bases). This CDR3 is built from 15 residues. V was shortened by 5 bases and J by 0 bases, with 16 bases between the two germline ends. Per the germline V gene, CDR1 is GTSNPN and CDR2 is SVGIG (reference sequence). In DNA, the CDR3 is TGTGCCTGGCCAAGCGGGGGGGCTATGAACACTGAAGCTTTCTTT. The encoded protein is CAWPSGGAMNTEAFF.

This clonotype is medium-sized (0.01 to 0.1%) within its sample. The chain carries TRBV2 and TRBJ2-7, with no clear D. Germline CDR1 and CDR2: SNHLY and FYNNEI. V dropped 9 bases and J dropped 0 bases, with 15 bases sitting between them. The CDR3 consists of 14 residues. The CDR3 spells CASSSGVNSYEQYF. As DNA, the CDR3 is TGTGCCAGTTCGTCTGGGGTAAACTCCTACGAGCAGTACTTC.

This clonotype has only a few counts. The chain recombines TRBV6-2 or TRBV6-3 with TRBJ1-1; 9 bases align to TRBD1. V lost 2 bases and J lost 1; bases outside the gene matches: 11. The CDR3 loop spans 18 amino acids. Per the germline V gene, CDR1 is MNHEY and CDR2 is SVGEGT. CDR3 nucleotide sequence: TGTGCCAGCAGTTACCGCGTTCTAGGACAGGGGTCGAACACTGAAGCTTTCTTT. Protein sequence: CASSYRVLGQGSNTEAFF.

Notes on this clonotype: A read error may account for a junction end that differs from germline. This chain links TRBV4-3 with TRBJ2-7, with 8 nucleotides matching TRBD2. The germline V gene has CDR1 LGHNA and CDR2 YSLEER. The CDR3 is 14 amino acids. DNA for the CDR3: TGCGCCAACAGCCAAGCGGGAGTTAGTAGCCAGCAGTACTTC. Translation gives CANSQAGVSSQQYF.

With respect to this clonotype: Mismatch with germline at one junction end may stem from a read error. This sequence joins TRBV9 and TRBJ2-5; 9 bases align to TRBD1. Germline CDR1 SGDLS, CDR2 YYNGEE. CDR3 size: 14 residues. CDR3 DNA sequence: TGTTCCAGCAGCCTGCGGACAGGGGCAGAGACCCAGTACTTC. It specifies CSSSLRTGAETQYF.

Sample share makes this clonotype medium-sized. V and J are TRBV6-1 and TRBJ1-5; D remains ambiguous. CDR3 length: 15 amino acids. V was shortened by 6 bases and J by 0 bases, with 12 bases between the two germline ends. CDR1 MNHNS and CDR2 SASEGT come from the germline V gene. This CDR3 is CASRLEQYSNQPQHF. Here the CDR3 DNA reads TGTGCCAGCAGATTGGAACAGTATAGCAATCAGCCCCAGCATTTT.

This chain uses TRBV20-1 with TRBJ2-2; D could derive from TRBD1 or TRBD2 (6 bases each). There are 15 residues in the CDR3. Germline V gives CDR1 DFQATT, CDR2 SNEGSKA (reference sequence). V was pared by 6 bases and J by 6 bases, with 20 bases between. CDR3 region: CSAAGRGGQSGELFF. The CDR3 nucleotides are TGCAGTGCCGCGGGAAGAGGGGGGCAATCCGGGGAGCTGTTTTTT.

Concerning this clonotype: A single base separates this from a much larger clone, so it may be a read error. CDR3 in DNA: TGTGCCAGCAGTTTGTATAACCCCTACGAGCAGTACTTC. Protein sequence: CASSLYNPYEQYF. V is TRBV12-3 or TRBV12-4 and J is TRBJ2-7; D uncertain. This CDR3 spans 13 amino acids. The V end lost 3 bases, the J end lost 2 bases, and 8 bases lay between the germline ends.

Of note for this clonotype: Possible read error: a much larger clone is one base away. The chain is built from TRBV3-1 and TRBJ2-7; D unclear. The V gene lost 3 bases and the J gene lost 2 bases, with 2 bases spanning the gap. CDR1 LGHDT and CDR2 YNNKEL come from the germline V gene (reference sequence). The CDR3 is 11 residues long. The CDR3 loop reads CASSHTYEQYF. Here the CDR3 DNA reads TGTGCCAGCAGCCACACCTACGAGCAGTACTTC.

This clonotype was observed a few times. The rearrangement links TRBV19 to TRBJ2-3; 8 positions agree with TRBD1. The CDR3 consists of 15 residues. Unmatched junction bases numbered 4, after V lost 3 bases and J lost 2 bases. The germline V gene has CDR1 LNHDA and CDR2 SQIVND (reference sequence). CDR3 in amino acids: CASSIRTGPTDTQYF. The CDR3 bases are TGTGCCAGTAGTATCCGGACAGGGCCCACAGATACGCAGTATTTT.

This clonotype is deemed medium-sized. The genes are TRBV3-1 and TRBJ2-7; tentatively, D is TRBD2 (5 bases). V lost 0 bases, J lost 3 bases, and 12 bases lay in between. The length of the CDR3 is 15 residues. Per germline, CDR1 LGHDT and CDR2 YNNKEL (reference sequence). In DNA form, the CDR3 reads TGTGCCAGCAGCCAAGATATTAAACTAGGCTACGAGCAGTACTTC. Translating gives CASSQDIKLGYEQYF.

The chain is built from TRBV10-3 and TRBJ2-7, with TRBD2 identical over 13 bases. Germline lookup yields CDR1 ENHRY and CDR2 SYGVKD. This CDR3 has 15 amino acids. The trim removed 2 bases at V and 7 bases at J, leaving 5 bases unmatched. The CDR3 region is CAISEGLAGAQEQYV. CDR3 nucleotide sequence: TGTGCCATCAGTGAGGGACTAGCGGGAGCGCAAGAGCAGTACGTC.

The chain uses TRBV18 and TRBJ1-6; 10 positions match TRBD1. The CDR3 is made up of 16 amino acids. The V and J ends lost 1 base and 6 bases, in that order; junction bases with no gene match: 3. The germline CDR1 and CDR2 sequences are KGHSH and LQKENI. CDR3 coding DNA: TGTGCCAGCTCACCACTGGGACAGGGGATTAATTCACCCCTCCACTTT. Its protein is CASSPLGQGINSPLHF. The variable domain in full, with the rest retrieved from reference TRBV18 and TRBJ1-6, is NAGVMQNPRHLVRRRGQEARLRCSPMKGHSHVYWYRQLPEEGLKFMVYLQKENIIDESGMPKERFSAEFPKEGPSILRIQQVVRGDSAAYFCASSPLGQGINSPLHFGNGTRLTVT.

The chain has TRBV29-1 and TRBJ2-5, with 9 nucleotides matching TRBD1. CDR3 size: 14 residues. CDR1 SQVTM and CDR2 ANQGSEA come from the germline V gene. Trimming cost V 4 bases and J 5 bases; bases outside gene matches: 8. The CDR3 sequence is CSVASGQGDETQYF. In nucleotides, the CDR3 is TGCAGCGTTGCGTCGGGACAGGGAGACGAGACCCAGTACTTC.

On this clonotype itself: A much larger clone is a single base away; this may be a read error. The rearrangement joins TRBV7-8 to TRBJ1-6, with D uncertain. CDR3 size: 13 residues. Looked up from germline, CDR1 is SGHVS and CDR2 is FQNEAQ. The CDR3 DNA is TGTGCCGGCAGCTCCGTAAAGGGTTCACCCCTCCACTTT. Translated, it gives CAGSSVKGSPLHF.

CDR3 protein: CASKVTGAFLNEQFF. In DNA, the CDR3 is TGTGCCAGCAAAGTGACAGGGGCTTTTTTGAATGAGCAGTTCTTC. The chain joins TRBV28 to TRBJ2-1; 8 nucleotides align to TRBD1. Germline CDR1 reads MDHEN; CDR2 reads SYDVKM. This CDR3 has 15 amino acids. The J segment lost 7 bases and the V segment lost 7 bases, leaving 12 bases of the junction unmatched.

Sample share makes this clonotype medium-sized. The CDR3 spells CASSSVKGSPLHF. Written as DNA, the CDR3 is TGTGCCAGCAGCTCCGTAAAGGGTTCACCCCTCCACTTT. The chain links TRBV7-8 to TRBJ1-6; D is unclear. Germline lookup yields CDR1 SGHVS and CDR2 FQNEAQ. V was clipped by 4 bases and J by 9 bases, with 10 bases between them. CDR3 length equals 13 residues. The full variable domain, in which reference TRBV7-8 and TRBJ1-6 provide the parts outside the CDR3, is GAGVSQSPRYKVAKRGQDVALRCDPISGHVSLFWYQQALGQGPEFLTYFQNEAQLDKSGLPSDRFFAERPEGSVSTLKIQRTQQEDSAVYLCASSSVKGSPLHFGNGTRLTVT.

Sample share makes this clonotype medium-sized (0.01 to 0.1%). The genes are TRBV20-1 and TRBJ1-6, with D possibly being TRBD1 (5 bases). Per germline, CDR1 DFQATT and CDR2 SNEGSKA (reference sequence). Trimming stripped 5 bases from V and 8 bases from J, with 13 bases between. The CDR3 extends over 13 amino acids. CDR3 protein: CSAEDKTDSPLHF. CDR3 in DNA: TGCAGTGCTGAGGACAAAACGGATTCACCCCTCCACTTT.

J is TRBJ2-3 and V is TRBV19, with TRBD2 identical over 10 bases. Germline V lookup: CDR1 LNHDA, CDR2 SQIVND (reference sequence). J gave up 2 bases and V 5 bases, and 7 bases lay outside the gene matches. This CDR3 is built from 16 residues. The CDR3 bases are TGTGCCAGTAGTGGGACTAGCGAAAAGTACACAGATACGCAGTATTTT. Translating gives CASSGTSEKYTDTQYF.